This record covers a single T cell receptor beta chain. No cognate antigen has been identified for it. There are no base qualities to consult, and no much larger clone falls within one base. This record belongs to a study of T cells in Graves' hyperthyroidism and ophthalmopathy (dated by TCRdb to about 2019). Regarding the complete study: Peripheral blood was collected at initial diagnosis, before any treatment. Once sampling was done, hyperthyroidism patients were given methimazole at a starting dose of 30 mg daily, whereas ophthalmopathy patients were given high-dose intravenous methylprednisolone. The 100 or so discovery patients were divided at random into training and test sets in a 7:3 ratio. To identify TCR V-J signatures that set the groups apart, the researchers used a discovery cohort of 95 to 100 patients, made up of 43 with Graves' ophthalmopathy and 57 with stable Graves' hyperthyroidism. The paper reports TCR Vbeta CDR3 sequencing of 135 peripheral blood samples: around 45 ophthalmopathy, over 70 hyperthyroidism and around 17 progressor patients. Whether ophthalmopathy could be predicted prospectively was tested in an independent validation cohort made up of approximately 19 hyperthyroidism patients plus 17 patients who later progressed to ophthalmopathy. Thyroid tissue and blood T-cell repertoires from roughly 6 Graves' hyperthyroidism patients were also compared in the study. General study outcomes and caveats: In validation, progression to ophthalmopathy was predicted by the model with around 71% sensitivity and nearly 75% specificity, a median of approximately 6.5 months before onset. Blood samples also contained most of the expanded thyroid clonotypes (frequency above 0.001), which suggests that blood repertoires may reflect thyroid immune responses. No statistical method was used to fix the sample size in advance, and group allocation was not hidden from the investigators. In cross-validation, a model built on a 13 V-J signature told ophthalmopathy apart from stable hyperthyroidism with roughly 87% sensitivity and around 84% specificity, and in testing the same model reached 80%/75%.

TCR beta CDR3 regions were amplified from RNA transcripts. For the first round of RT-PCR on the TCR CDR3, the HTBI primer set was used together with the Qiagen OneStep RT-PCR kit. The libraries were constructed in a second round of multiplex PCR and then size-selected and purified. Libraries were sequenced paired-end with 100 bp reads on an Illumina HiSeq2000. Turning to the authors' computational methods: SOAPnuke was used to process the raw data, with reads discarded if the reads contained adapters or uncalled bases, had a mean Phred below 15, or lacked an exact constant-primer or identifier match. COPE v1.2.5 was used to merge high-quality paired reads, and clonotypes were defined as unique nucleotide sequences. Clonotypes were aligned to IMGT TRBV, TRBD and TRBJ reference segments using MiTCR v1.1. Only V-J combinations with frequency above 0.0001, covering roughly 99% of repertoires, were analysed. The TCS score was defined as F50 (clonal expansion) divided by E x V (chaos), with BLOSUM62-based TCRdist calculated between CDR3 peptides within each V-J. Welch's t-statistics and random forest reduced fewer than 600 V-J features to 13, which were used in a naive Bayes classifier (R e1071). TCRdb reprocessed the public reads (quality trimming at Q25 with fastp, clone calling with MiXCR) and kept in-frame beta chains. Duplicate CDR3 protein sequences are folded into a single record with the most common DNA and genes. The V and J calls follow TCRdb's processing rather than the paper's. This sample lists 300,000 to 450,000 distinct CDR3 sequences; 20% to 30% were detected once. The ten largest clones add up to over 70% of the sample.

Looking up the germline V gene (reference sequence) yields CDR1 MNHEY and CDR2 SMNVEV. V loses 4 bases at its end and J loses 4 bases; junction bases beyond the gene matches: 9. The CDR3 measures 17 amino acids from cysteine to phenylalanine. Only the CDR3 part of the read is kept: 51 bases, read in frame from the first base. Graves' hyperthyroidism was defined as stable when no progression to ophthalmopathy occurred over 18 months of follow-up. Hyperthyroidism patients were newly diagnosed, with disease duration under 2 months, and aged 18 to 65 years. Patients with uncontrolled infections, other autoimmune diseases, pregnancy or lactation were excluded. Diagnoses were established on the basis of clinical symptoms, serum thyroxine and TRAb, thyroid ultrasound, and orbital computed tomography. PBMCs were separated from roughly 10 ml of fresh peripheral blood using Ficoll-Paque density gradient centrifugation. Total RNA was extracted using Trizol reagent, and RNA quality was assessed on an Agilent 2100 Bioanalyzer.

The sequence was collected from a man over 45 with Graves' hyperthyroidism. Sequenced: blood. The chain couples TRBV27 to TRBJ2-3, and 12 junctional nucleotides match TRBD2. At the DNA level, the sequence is TGTGCCAGCAGTTCCAGACTAGCGGGAGACTCCCCAGATACGCAGTATTTT. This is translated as CASSSRLAGDSPDTQYF.